This entry lists 9 T cell receptor beta chains sequenced from one sample in a study of T cells in Graves' hyperthyroidism and ophthalmopathy. RNA transcripts gave rise to amplified TCR beta CDR3 regions. The primer set for the first-round RT-PCR of the TCR CDR3 was HTBI. Each CDR3 protein is one row after TCRdb ran MiXCR on the multiplex PCR reads. The data show about 360,000 distinct CDR3 sequences, about 13% seen once. Sequences were obtained from blood. The receptors here all came from a woman in her late teens or twenties with Graves' hyperthyroidism.

This sequence joins TRBV6-1 and TRBJ1-1; D gene uncertain. Germline lookup yields CDR1 MNHNS and CDR2 SASEGT. This CDR3 region has 13 residues. Trimming took 6 bases from V and 2 from J, leaving 10 bases between them. DNA of the CDR3: TGTGCCAGCAGCAAAACAGATAACACTGAAGCTTTCTTT. Encoded protein: CASSKTDNTEAFF.

This clonotype was recorded at least ten times. The chain uses TRBV2 and TRBJ1-1, with D possibly being TRBD1 (5 bases). In germline, CDR1 is SNHLY, CDR2 FYNNEI. CDR3 length equals 13 residues. V gave up 0 bases and J gave up 7 bases, with 9 bases separating them. CDR3 loop: CASSEAGVIEAFF. In DNA, the CDR3 is TGTGCCAGCAGTGAAGCGGGGGTAATTGAAGCTTTCTTT.

Points on this clonotype: One base away lies a much larger clone, so this may be a sequencing read error. V and J are TRBV11-1 and TRBJ1-1, with 7 bases aligning to TRBD1. CDR3 size: 14 residues. CDR1 and CDR2 (germline): SGHAT, FQDESV (reference sequence). CDR3: CTSRLGQLNTEAFF. The CDR3 nucleotides read TGTACCAGCAGACTGGGACAGCTTAACACTGAAGCTTTCTTT.

This clonotype was recorded at least ten times. The chain uses TRBV2 and TRBJ2-7; TRBD2 matches 7 bases. The V gene's germline CDR1 is SNHLY and CDR2 FYNNEI. The V gene end was trimmed by 5 bases and the J gene end by 4 bases; junction bases not matched to a gene: 5. The CDR3 runs 13 residues. CDR3 coding DNA: TGTGCCAGCAGTCCCGGCGGGAGATACGAGCAGTACTTC. Translated, it gives CASSPGGRYEQYF.

This clonotype appeared many times. This rearrangement joins TRBV5-6 to TRBJ2-7, with TRBD1 identical over 10 bases. This CDR3 contains 15 residues. CDR1 is SGHDT and CDR2 is YYEEEE in the germline V gene. J was trimmed by 4 bases and V by 4 bases; bases with no gene match: 8. The DNA of the CDR3 is TGTGCCAGCAGCCCTGGGACAGGGGTATTATACGAGCAGTACTTC. This gives the protein CASSPGTGVLYEQYF. Full variable domain (missing parts from reference TRBV5-6 and TRBJ2-7): DAGVTQSPTHLIKTRGQQVTLRCSPKSGHDTVSWYQQALGQGPQFIFQYYEEEERQRGNFPDRFSGHQFPNYSSELNVNALLLGDSALYLCASSPGTGVLYEQYFGPGTRLTVT.

This clonotype was seen many times. In nucleotides, the CDR3 is TGCGCCAGCAGCCAAGAGGTAGGACAGGGCAATCAGCCCCAGCATTTT. Amino acids: CASSQEVGQGNQPQHF. The chain employs TRBV4-3 and TRBJ1-5; 7 nucleotides align to TRBD1. The CDR3 contains 16 residues. The ends lost 0 bases at V and 2 bases at J; junction bases unmatched: 4. Germline V lookup: CDR1 LGHNA, CDR2 YSLEER.

This clonotype was seen repeatedly, ten times or more. This chain uses TRBV27 with TRBJ2-7, with D possibly called TRBD1 or TRBD2 (5 bases each). Trimming stripped 8 bases from V and 0 bases from J, with 8 bases between. CDR1 and CDR2 from the germline V gene are MNHEY and SMNVEV (reference sequence). CDR3 length: 12 residues. The CDR3 here is CASGGISYEQYF. In DNA, the CDR3 is TGTGCCAGCGGGGGAATCTCCTACGAGCAGTACTTC.

This clonotype was found many times. The chain joins TRBV11-3 to TRBJ2-2; D not resolved. From germline, CDR1 is SGHNT and CDR2 YENEEA. There are 13 residues in the CDR3. V dropped 0 bases and J dropped 6 bases, with 5 bases sitting between them. The CDR3 spells CASSLDVAGELFF. CDR3 bases: TGTGCCAGCAGCTTAGATGTCGCCGGGGAGCTGTTTTTT.

This clonotype was detected many times. The rearrangement joins TRBV11-2 to TRBJ2-5; TRBD2 agrees at 8 bases. The CDR3 runs 16 residues. Germline CDR1 SGHAT, CDR2 FQNNGV. The V segment lost 2 bases and the J segment 0 bases; nucleotides outside the gene matches: 5. CDR3 sequence: CASSLRLAGDQETQYF. The CDR3 nucleotides read TGTGCCAGCAGCTTAAGGCTAGCGGGCGACCAAGAGACCCAGTACTTC.